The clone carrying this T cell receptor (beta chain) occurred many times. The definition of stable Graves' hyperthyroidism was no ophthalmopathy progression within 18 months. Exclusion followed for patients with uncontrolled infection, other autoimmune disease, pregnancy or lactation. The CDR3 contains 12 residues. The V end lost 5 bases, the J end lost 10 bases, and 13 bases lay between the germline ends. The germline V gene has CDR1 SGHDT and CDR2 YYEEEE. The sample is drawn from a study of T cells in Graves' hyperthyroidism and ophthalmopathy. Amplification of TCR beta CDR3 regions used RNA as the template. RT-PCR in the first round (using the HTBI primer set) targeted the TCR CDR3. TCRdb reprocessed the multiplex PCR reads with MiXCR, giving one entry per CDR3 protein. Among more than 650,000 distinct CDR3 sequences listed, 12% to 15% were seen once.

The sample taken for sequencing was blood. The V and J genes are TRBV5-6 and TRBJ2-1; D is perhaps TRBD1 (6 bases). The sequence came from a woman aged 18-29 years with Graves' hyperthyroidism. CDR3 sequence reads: CASRSTGWEQFF. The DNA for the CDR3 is TGTGCCAGCAGGTCGACAGGCTGGGAGCAGTTCTTC.